Listed below are T cell receptor beta chains from one sample, sequenced in a study of shared clonotypes between healthy human individuals. Libraries were prepared by immunoSEQ multiplex PCR; TCRdb keeps only in-frame clonotypes and omits some of them. Among about 480,000 clones listed, 79% were seen once. The sample was PBMCs. These receptors came from a woman aged 40 to 49 in good health. Some clones in this sample may be carry-over from other donors' samples. CDR3s include the opening cysteine and the closing phenylalanine or tryptophan. D genes are given only for firm matches. Clone size appears in some rows only: once, few, many, or a class for an expanded clone.

V gene	clone size	D gene	J gene	CDR3 protein	CDR3 DNA
TRBV20-1	.	.	TRBJ2-7	CSAGTLDEQYF	TGCAGTGCCGGGACTTTGGACGAGCAGTACTTC
TRBV6-1	.	.	TRBJ1-5	CASSAPNQPQHF	TGTGCCAGCAGTGCCCCAAATCAGCCCCAGCATTTT
TRBV29-1	.	.	TRBJ1-2	CSVGDIYGYTF	TGCAGCGTTGGTGACATCTATGGCTACACCTTC
TRBV5-6	.	.	TRBJ2-3	CASSLWGADTQYF	TGTGCCAGCAGCTTGTGGGGCGCAGATACGCAGTATTTT
TRBV30	.	.	TRBJ1-6	CAWSLTVYNSPLHF	TGTGCCTGGAGTTTGACAGTCTATAATTCACCCCTCCACTTT
TRBV19	.	.	TRBJ2-1	CASSPGLSYNEQFF	TGTGCCAGTAGTCCGGGACTTTCCTACAATGAGCAGTTCTTC
TRBV6-1	.	TRBD1	TRBJ1-4	CATRDSRNEKLFF	TGTGCCACCCGGGACAGCAGGAATGAAAAACTGTTTTTT
TRBV27	.	.	TRBJ2-7	CASRLGEKPESSYEQYF	TGTGCCAGCAGGCTTGGCGAAAAACCTGAGAGCTCCTACGAGCAGTACTTC
TRBV5-1	once	.	TRBJ2-3	CASSQGGSTDTQYF	TGCGCCAGCAGCCAGGGTGGTAGCACAGATACGCAGTATTTT
TRBV30	.	TRBD2	TRBJ2-3	CACGTSGTDTQYF	TGTGCCTGCGGGACTAGCGGCACAGATACGCAGTATTTT
TRBV10-3	.	.	TRBJ1-1	CATLPALEAVEAFF	TGTGCCACCCTCCCGGCCCTTGAGGCGGTTGAAGCTTTCTTT
TRBV7-8	.	TRBD1	TRBJ1-1	CASSLDRGLYASTEAFF	TGTGCCAGCAGCTTAGACAGGGGGCTTTATGCGAGCACTGAAGCTTTCTTT
TRBV7-8	.	.	TRBJ2-3	CASSLVVGGTDTQYF	TGTGCCAGCAGCTTAGTGGTGGGAGGTACAGATACGCAGTATTTT
TRBV10-1	.	.	TRBJ2-2	CASSEWGSGELFF	TGCGCCAGCAGTGAGTGGGGGTCCGGGGAGCTGTTTTTT
TRBV19	.	TRBD1	TRBJ1-1	CASSAGQERVGAFF	TGTGCCAGTAGTGCGGGACAGGAGAGGGTCGGGGCTTTCTTT
TRBV5-8	.	.	TRBJ1-5	CASSPRVLGSTGPQHF	TGTGCCAGCAGCCCCAGGGTCCTCGGTTCGACGGGACCCCAGCATTTT
TRBV2	once	TRBD2	TRBJ2-3	CASKLAGLDTQYF	TGTGCCAGCAAACTAGCGGGACTAGATACGCAGTATTTT
TRBV6-1	.	TRBD2	TRBJ2-3	CASLRTSGSTDTQYF	TGTGCCAGCCTAAGGACTAGCGGGAGCACAGATACGCAGTATTTT
TRBV4-1	.	TRBD2	TRBJ2-7	CASSHSGSANEQYF	TGCGCCAGCAGCCATAGCGGGAGTGCTAACGAGCAGTACTTC
TRBV6-5	.	.	TRBJ2-2	CASCQNTGELFF	TGTGCCAGCTGTCAGAACACCGGGGAGCTGTTTTTT
TRBV7-2	few	TRBD1	TRBJ1-1	CASRQQTGLNTEAFF	TGTGCCAGCAGACAACAGACAGGGCTGAACACTGAAGCTTTCTTT
TRBV9	many	TRBD2	TRBJ2-1	CASSVAGGPYNEQFF	TGTGCCAGCAGCGTAGCGGGAGGGCCCTACAATGAGCAGTTCTTC
TRBV7-2	.	.	TRBJ1-2	CASSLGTREGYTF	TGTGCCAGCAGCTTGGGGACCCGTGAGGGCTACACCTTC
TRBV30	.	.	TRBJ2-2	CAWIRYTGELFF	TGTGCCTGGATTAGGTACACCGGGGAGCTGTTTTTT
TRBV7-3	.	.	TRBJ1-1	CASTPRRMNTEAFF	TGTGCCAGCACCCCGAGGCGGATGAACACTGAAGCTTTCTTT
TRBV6-4	.	.	TRBJ1-5	CASKGRQGGRQPQHF	TGTGCCAGCAAGGGGAGGCAGGGAGGTCGTCAGCCCCAGCATTTT
TRBV5-1	.	.	TRBJ2-1	CASSLGQVPSSYNEQFF	TGCGCCAGCAGCTTGGGACAGGTTCCGAGCTCCTACAATGAGCAGTTCTTC
TRBV19	.	TRBD2	TRBJ2-7	CASSNSPGGRGYEQYF	TGTGCCAGTAGTAACTCCCCGGGGGGGCGCGGATACGAGCAGTACTTC
TRBV7-8	few	TRBD1	TRBJ2-7	CASNRGGAYEQYF	TGTGCCAGCAACAGGGGTGGGGCCTACGAGCAGTACTTC
TRBV15	.	.	TRBJ2-7	CATSRDPGATSEQYF	TGTGCCACCAGCAGAGATCCAGGGGCGACGAGTGAGCAGTACTTC
TRBV11-2	.	.	TRBJ2-5	CASSRDNQETQYF	TGTGCCAGCAGCAGAGATAACCAAGAGACCCAGTACTTC
TRBV12-5	few	TRBD2	TRBJ2-1	CASGLVRGGSEAEQFF	TGTGCTAGTGGTTTGGTACGCGGGGGAAGCGAGGCTGAGCAGTTCTTC
TRBV6-6	.	.	TRBJ2-7	CASARGGTSYEQYF	TGTGCCAGCGCGAGGGGAGGCACCTCCTACGAGCAGTACTTC
TRBV27	.	TRBD2	TRBJ2-1	CASSLSGSSYNEQFF	TGTGCCAGCAGTTTAAGCGGGAGCTCCTACAATGAGCAGTTCTTC
TRBV18	.	.	TRBJ1-1	CASSPLQEGTEAFF	TGTGCCAGCTCACCATTGCAAGAGGGGACTGAAGCTTTCTTT
TRBV18	.	TRBD2	TRBJ2-3	CASSPASGTSASDTQYF	TGTGCCAGCTCACCAGCTTCCGGGACTAGCGCCTCAGATACGCAGTATTTT
TRBV18	.	.	TRBJ1-4	CASSSLAGPNEKLFF	TGTGCCAGCTCATCCCTCGCAGGGCCTAATGAAAAACTGTTTTTT
TRBV28	few	.	TRBJ2-1	CASSTLAREQFF	TGTGCCAGCAGCACACTAGCCCGTGAGCAGTTCTTC
TRBV7-2	few	TRBD2	TRBJ2-3	CASSLGLAGADTQYF	TGTGCCAGCAGCTTAGGTCTAGCGGGAGCAGATACGCAGTATTTT
TRBV18	.	TRBD1	TRBJ2-7	CASSPDRGIYEQYF	TGTGCCAGCTCACCGGACAGGGGTATCTACGAGCAGTACTTC
TRBV4-1	.	.	TRBJ1-4	CASSRLANEKLFF	TGCGCCAGCAGCCGCTTGGCAAATGAAAAACTGTTTTTT
TRBV18	.	.	TRBJ1-5	CASSPFNQPQHF	TGTGCCAGCTCACCCTTCAACCAGCCCCAGCATTTT
TRBV30	.	.	TRBJ2-2	CAWNGQLNTGELFF	TGTGCCTGGAATGGCCAGTTGAACACCGGGGAGCTGTTTTTT
TRBV7-9	.	TRBD1	TRBJ2-7	CASTDRAGGGSYEQYF	TGTGCCAGCACCGACAGGGCCGGTGGGGGTTCCTACGAGCAGTACTTC
TRBV4-2	.	.	TRBJ1-2	CASSQDSGAPKGYGYTF	TGTGCCAGCAGCCAAGATTCTGGGGCTCCTAAAGGATATGGCTACACCTTC
TRBV19	.	.	TRBJ1-4	CASSMRTNEKLFF	TGTGCCAGTAGTATGCGGACCAATGAAAAACTGTTTTTT
TRBV5-1	.	TRBD2	TRBJ2-1	CASSTLAEDGPFF	TGCGCCAGCAGCACACTAGCGGAAGATGGTCCGTTCTTC
TRBV28	.	TRBD1	TRBJ2-5	CASSFSGQEETQYF	TGTGCCAGCAGTTTTTCGGGACAGGAAGAGACCCAGTACTTC
TRBV28	.	.	TRBJ2-2	CATWGINTGELFF	TGTGCCACCTGGGGTATTAACACCGGGGAGCTGTTTTTT
TRBV7-9	.	.	TRBJ1-1	CASSWVSGNESTEAFF	TGTGCCAGCAGCTGGGTCTCAGGGAACGAGAGCACTGAAGCTTTCTTT
TRBV30	few	.	TRBJ2-7	CAWSQQGYEQYF	TGTGCCTGGAGCCAACAGGGCTACGAGCAGTACTTC
TRBV9	.	TRBD2	TRBJ2-1	CASSAGGLGNNEQFF	TGTGCCAGCAGCGCGGGGGGACTAGGAAACAATGAGCAGTTCTTC
TRBV13	few	.	TRBJ1-1	CASSSLDLTEAFF	TGTGCCAGCAGCTCCTTGGACCTCACTGAAGCTTTCTTT